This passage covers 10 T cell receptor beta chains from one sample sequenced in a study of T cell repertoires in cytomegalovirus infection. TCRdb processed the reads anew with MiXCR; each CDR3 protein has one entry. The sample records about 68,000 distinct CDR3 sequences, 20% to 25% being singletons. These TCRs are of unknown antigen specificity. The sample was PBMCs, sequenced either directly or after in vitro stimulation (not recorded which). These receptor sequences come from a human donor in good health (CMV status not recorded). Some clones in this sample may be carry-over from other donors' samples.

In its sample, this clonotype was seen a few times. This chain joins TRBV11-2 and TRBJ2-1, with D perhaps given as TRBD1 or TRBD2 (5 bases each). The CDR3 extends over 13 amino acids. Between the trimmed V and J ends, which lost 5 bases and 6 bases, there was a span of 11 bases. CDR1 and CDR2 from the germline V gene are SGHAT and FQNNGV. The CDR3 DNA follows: TGTGCCAGCAGCGGGACCCTAGCCAATGAGCAGTTCTTC. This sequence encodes CASSGTLANEQFF.

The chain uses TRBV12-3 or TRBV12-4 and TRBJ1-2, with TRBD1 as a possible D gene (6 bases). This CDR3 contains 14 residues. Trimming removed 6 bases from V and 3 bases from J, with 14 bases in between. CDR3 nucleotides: TGTGCCAGCAGCCTAACAGGGATCGACTATGGCTACACCTTC. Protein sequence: CASSLTGIDYGYTF.

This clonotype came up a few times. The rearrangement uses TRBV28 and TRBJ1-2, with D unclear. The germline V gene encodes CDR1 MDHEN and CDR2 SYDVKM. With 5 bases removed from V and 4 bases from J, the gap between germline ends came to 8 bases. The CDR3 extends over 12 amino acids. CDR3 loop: CASSPIVYGYTF. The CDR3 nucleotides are TGTGCCAGCAGTCCCATAGTCTATGGCTACACCTTC.

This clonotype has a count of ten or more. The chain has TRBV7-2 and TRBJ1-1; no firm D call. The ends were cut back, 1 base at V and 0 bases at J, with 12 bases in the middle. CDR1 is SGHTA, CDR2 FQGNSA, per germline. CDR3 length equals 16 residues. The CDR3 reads CASSLGGSGMNTEAFF. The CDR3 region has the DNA TGTGCCAGCAGCTTAGGCGGCTCCGGGATGAACACTGAAGCTTTCTTT.

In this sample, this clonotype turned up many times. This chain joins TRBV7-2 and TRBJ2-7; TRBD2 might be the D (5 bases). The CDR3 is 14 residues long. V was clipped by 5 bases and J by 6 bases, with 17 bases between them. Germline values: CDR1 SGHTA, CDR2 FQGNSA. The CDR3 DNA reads TGTGCCAGCAGCGCCGTTTTGGCACGGGGCGAGCAGTACTTC. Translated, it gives CASSAVLARGEQYF.

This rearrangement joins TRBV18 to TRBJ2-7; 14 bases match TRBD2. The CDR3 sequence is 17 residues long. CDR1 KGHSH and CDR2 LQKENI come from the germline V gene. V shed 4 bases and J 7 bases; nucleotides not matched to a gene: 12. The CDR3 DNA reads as TGTGCCAGCTCACTACGCCTTGGACTAGCGGGAGGCGGGGAGCAGTACTTC. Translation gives CASSLRLGLAGGGEQYF.

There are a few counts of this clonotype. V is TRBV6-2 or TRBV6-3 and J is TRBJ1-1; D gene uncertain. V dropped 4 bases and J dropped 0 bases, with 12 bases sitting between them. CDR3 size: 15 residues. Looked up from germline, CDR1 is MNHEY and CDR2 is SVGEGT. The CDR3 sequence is CASSFGPTLNTEAFF. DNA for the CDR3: TGTGCCAGCAGTTTCGGACCTACCCTGAACACTGAAGCTTTCTTT.

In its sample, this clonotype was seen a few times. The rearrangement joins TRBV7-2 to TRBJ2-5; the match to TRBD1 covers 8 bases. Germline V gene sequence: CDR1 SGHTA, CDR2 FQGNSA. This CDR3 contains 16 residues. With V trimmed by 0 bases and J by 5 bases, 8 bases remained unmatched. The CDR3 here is CASSLARGQGRETQYF. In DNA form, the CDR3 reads TGTGCCAGCAGCTTAGCTCGAGGACAGGGTAGGGAGACCCAGTACTTC.

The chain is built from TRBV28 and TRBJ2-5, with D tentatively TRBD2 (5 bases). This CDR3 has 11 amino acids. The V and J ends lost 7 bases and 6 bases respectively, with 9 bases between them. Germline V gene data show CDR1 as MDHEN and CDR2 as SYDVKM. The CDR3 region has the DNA TGTGCCAGCACCGAGCGGCAGACCCAGTACTTC. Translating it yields CASTERQTQYF.

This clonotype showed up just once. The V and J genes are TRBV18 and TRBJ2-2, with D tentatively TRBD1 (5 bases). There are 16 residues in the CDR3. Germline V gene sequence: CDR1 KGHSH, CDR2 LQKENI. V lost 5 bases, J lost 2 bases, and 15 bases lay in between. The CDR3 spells CASSASRAENTGELFF. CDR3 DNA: TGTGCCAGCTCAGCTTCCAGGGCTGAAAACACCGGGGAGCTGTTTTTT. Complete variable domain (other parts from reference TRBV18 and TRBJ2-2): NAGVMQNPRHLVRRRGQEARLRCSPMKGHSHVYWYRQLPEEGLKFMVYLQKENIIDESGMPKERFSAEFPKEGPSILRIQQVVRGDSAAYFCASSASRAENTGELFFGEGSRLTVL.